A selection of T cell receptor beta chains follows, all from one sample in a study of breast tumors, draining lymph nodes, adjacent tissues. Via MiXCR, TCRdb re-called the multiplex PCR reads, giving one row per CDR3 protein. The table lists roughly 110,000 distinct CDR3 sequences, less than 40% of them singletons, with 5.5% to 6% in the top ten. The sequencing sample was made of axillary lymph node tissue. The receptor set was obtained from a female donor with breast cancer. Some clones in this sample may be carry-over from other donors' samples. Each CDR3 is given with its conserved first and last residue. D genes are given only for firm matches. The listing skips clone size in some rows; elsewhere it reads once, few, many or a size class.

size: many
J: TRBJ2-1
V: TRBV30
D: .
DNA: TGTGCCTGGAGTTGGCGGGCGGGTGAGCAGTTCTTC
CDR3: CAWSWRAGEQFF

size: few
J: TRBJ1-1
V: TRBV7-3
D: .
DNA: TGTGCCAGCAGCCACCCCGGTCAGGAGGCGGACACTGAAGCTTTCTTT
CDR3: CASSHPGQEADTEAFF

size: many
J: TRBJ1-5
V: TRBV6-2/TRBV6-3
D: TRBD1
DNA: TGTGCCAGTCAGACAGGGGGGGGCCGCAATCAGCCCCAGCATTTT
CDR3: CASQTGGGRNQPQHF

size: many
J: TRBJ2-6
V: TRBV5-1
D: .
DNA: TGCGCCAGCAGCTTTAATTTTGGGACTCCGAGCTCTGGGGCCAACGTCCTGACTTTC
CDR3: CASSFNFGTPSSGANVLTF

size: .
J: TRBJ2-5
V: TRBV20-1
D: TRBD2
DNA: TGCAGTGCTCCCCCGGCTAGCGGGAGGTTGTCAGAGACCCAGTACTTC
CDR3: CSAPPASGRLSETQYF

size: .
J: TRBJ2-7
V: TRBV12-3/TRBV12-4
D: TRBD1
DNA: TGTGCCAGCAGTTTCGGACAGGGGGCCGACGAGCAGTACTTC
CDR3: CASSFGQGADEQYF

size: many
J: TRBJ2-1
V: TRBV3-1
D: .
DNA: TGTGCCAGCAGCCAAACCCCTAGGGCGCAGTTCTTC
CDR3: CASSQTPRAQFF

size: many
J: TRBJ1-2
V: TRBV5-1
D: TRBD1
DNA: TGCGCCAGCAGGCCCCCCGGGGACAGCTATGGCTACACCTTC
CDR3: CASRPPGDSYGYTF

size: medium-sized
J: TRBJ1-6
V: TRBV15
D: .
DNA: TGTGCCACCAGCAGAGATCCGAGTTCACCCCTCCACTTT
CDR3: CATSRDPSSPLHF

size: many
J: TRBJ1-4
V: TRBV5-4
D: TRBD1
DNA: TGTGCCAGCAGCTTGGCCGGGACAGGAGGGGAAAAACTGTTTTTT
CDR3: CASSLAGTGGEKLFF

size: few
J: TRBJ2-7
V: TRBV12-3/TRBV12-4
D: .
DNA: TGTGCCAGCAGTTTCGCGCGTACCGGGGCCGAGCAGTACTTC
CDR3: CASSFARTGAEQYF

size: many
J: TRBJ2-7
V: TRBV3-1
D: TRBD1
DNA: TGTGCCAGCAGCCAAGAAACAGGGGGATCCGAGCAGTACTTC
CDR3: CASSQETGGSEQYF

size: many
J: TRBJ2-2
V: TRBV20-1
D: TRBD2
DNA: TGCAGTGCGAGACTAGCGGGGGGGCCTTCCGGGGAGCTGTTTTTT
CDR3: CSARLAGGPSGELFF

size: many
J: TRBJ2-3
V: TRBV20-1
D: TRBD2
DNA: TGCAGTGCTAGGACTAGCCGGGGGACAGATACGCAGTATTTT
CDR3: CSARTSRGTDTQYF

size: many
J: TRBJ2-7
V: TRBV27
D: TRBD2
DNA: TGTGCCAGCAGGCCCTCGACTAGCGGGGCTTCCTACGAGCAGTACTTC
CDR3: CASRPSTSGASYEQYF

size: many
J: TRBJ2-7
V: TRBV7-9
D: TRBD1
DNA: TGTGCCAGCAGCTTCCCTAACAGGGGATACGAGCAGTACTTC
CDR3: CASSFPNRGYEQYF

size: many
J: TRBJ1-2
V: TRBV4-1
D: .
DNA: TGCGCCAGCAGCCAAGATTTTCAGGGCTTCAACTATGGCTACACCTTC
CDR3: CASSQDFQGFNYGYTF

size: many
J: TRBJ2-2
V: TRBV30
D: .
DNA: TGTGCCTGGACCTACACCGGGGAGCTGTTTTTT
CDR3: CAWTYTGELFF

size: many
J: TRBJ2-3
V: TRBV28
D: TRBD2
DNA: TGTGCCAGCCGGACTAGCTGGAGGCTCACAGATACGCAGTATTTT
CDR3: CASRTSWRLTDTQYF

size: many
J: TRBJ1-5
V: TRBV2
D: TRBD1
DNA: TGTGCCAGCAGGAGGGGGACAGCCGGGACGAATCAGCCCCAGCATTTT
CDR3: CASRRGTAGTNQPQHF

size: few
J: TRBJ2-5
V: TRBV10-1
D: .
DNA: TGCGCCAGCAGTGAGTCGCCCCAAGAGACCCAGTACTTC
CDR3: CASSESPQETQYF

size: many
J: TRBJ2-5
V: TRBV6-5
D: .
DNA: TGTGCCAGCAGCCCTTTCAGGGTAGAGACCCAGTACTTC
CDR3: CASSPFRVETQYF

size: many
J: TRBJ2-5
V: TRBV19
D: .
DNA: TGTGCCAGTAGTCCCCCTGGAGGTGGGAAAGAGACCCAGTACTTC
CDR3: CASSPPGGGKETQYF

size: few
J: TRBJ1-2
V: TRBV27
D: TRBD1
DNA: TGTGCCAGCAGTTTAAGGGTCGGGACAGGGGTCTTCTATGGCTACACCTTC
CDR3: CASSLRVGTGVFYGYTF

size: many
J: TRBJ2-5
V: TRBV5-1
D: .
DNA: TGCGCCAGCAGCTTGGGTCAGTCAAGGGACACCCAGTACTTC
CDR3: CASSLGQSRDTQYF

size: many
J: TRBJ1-2
V: TRBV20-1
D: TRBD1
DNA: TGCAGTGCTATCCCGCTTGGGACAGGACCCATGATTGATGGCTACACCTTC
CDR3: CSAIPLGTGPMIDGYTF

size: once
J: TRBJ2-5
V: TRBV5-6
D: .
DNA: TGTGCCAGCAGCTTACAAGGGACCCAGTACTTC
CDR3: CASSLQGTQYF

size: many
J: TRBJ2-5
V: TRBV6-5
D: TRBD2
DNA: TGTGCCAGCAGTTACAGGCCTAGCGGGGGGCCTGGCGGGGGGGAGACCCAGTACTTC
CDR3: CASSYRPSGGPGGGETQYF

size: many
J: TRBJ2-3
V: TRBV9
D: TRBD2
DNA: TGTGCCAGCAGCGTGTCTAGCGGGGCCACAGATACGCAGTATTTT
CDR3: CASSVSSGATDTQYF

size: many
J: TRBJ2-3
V: TRBV29-1
D: .
DNA: TGCAGCGTTGAAGTGGGACGCCGCACAGATACGCAGTATTTT
CDR3: CSVEVGRRTDTQYF

size: many
J: TRBJ1-6
V: TRBV11-2
D: .
DNA: TGTGCCAGCAGCTTAGAGGGTGTTGGACATGGAAGGACGCCCCTCCACTTT
CDR3: CASSLEGVGHGRTPLHF

size: many
J: TRBJ1-2
V: TRBV5-6
D: TRBD1
DNA: TGTGCCAGCAGCTTGTGGACAGGGACCCTTGGCTATGGCTACACCTTC
CDR3: CASSLWTGTLGYGYTF

size: .
J: TRBJ2-5
V: TRBV7-9
D: TRBD2
DNA: TGTGCCAGCAGCTCTCATAGCGGGAATGAAGAGGCCCAGCACTTC
CDR3: CASSSHSGNEEAQHF

size: .
J: TRBJ1-2
V: TRBV6-5
D: .
DNA: TGTGCCAGCAGTTACTCCACGGGGGGATGGGGATATGGCTACACCTTC
CDR3: CASSYSTGGWGYGYTF

size: .
J: TRBJ2-7
V: TRBV20-1
D: .
DNA: TGCAGTGCTAGCGGACCAGCGGGACACTCCGAGCAGTACTTC
CDR3: CSASGPAGHSEQYF

size: many
J: TRBJ2-1
V: TRBV10-2
D: .
DNA: TGCGCCAGCAGTGAGCCTAGCTCCTACAATGAGCAGTTCTTC
CDR3: CASSEPSSYNEQFF

size: many
J: TRBJ1-2
V: TRBV28
D: .
DNA: TGTGCCAGCAGTCTCCCGGGGGTCGGTAATGGCTACACCTTC
CDR3: CASSLPGVGNGYTF

size: .
J: TRBJ2-7
V: TRBV2
D: .
DNA: TGTGCCAGCAGTGACTTGACTAACGGGCCGGCAGAGCAGCACTTC
CDR3: CASSDLTNGPAEQHF

size: many
J: TRBJ1-4
V: TRBV6-1
D: .
DNA: TGTGCCAGCAGTGGGAATTCGGGTGAAAAACTGTTTTTT
CDR3: CASSGNSGEKLFF

size: .
J: TRBJ1-4
V: TRBV29-1
D: .
DNA: TGCAGCGTTGAAGTGGACTGGGATGGAAAACTGTTTTTT
CDR3: CSVEVDWDGKLFF

size: many
J: TRBJ2-7
V: TRBV20-1
D: .
DNA: TGCAGTGCTAGCCGACAGGACTACGAGCAGTACTTC
CDR3: CSASRQDYEQYF

size: .
J: TRBJ2-4
V: TRBV3-1
D: .
DNA: TGTGCCAGCAGAAACAGCAAAAACATTCAGTACTTC
CDR3: CASRNSKNIQYF

size: .
J: TRBJ1-1
V: TRBV5-1
D: .
DNA: TGCGCCAGCAGCTTGGCCACAGGCCCCTCAATGGGTGAAGCTCTCTTT
CDR3: CASSLATGPSMGEALF

size: .
J: TRBJ2-2
V: TRBV28
D: TRBD2
DNA: TGTGCCAGCAGTCCCCTAGCGGGAGTGACCGGGGAGCTGTTTTTT
CDR3: CASSPLAGVTGELFF

size: .
J: TRBJ2-3
V: TRBV7-9
D: .
DNA: TGTGCCAGCAGCTTAGGTATGGGGGGCCGGACAGATACGCAGTATTTT
CDR3: CASSLGMGGRTDTQYF